This is a list of T cell receptor beta chains from one sample in a study of OX40 agonist ivuxolimab in advanced cancers. Clones were read by immunoSEQ multiplex PCR, and TCRdb kept only the in-frame ones, dropping some. This table has tens of thousands of clones, 75% to 90% appearing once. This specimen consisted of CD4+ or CD8+ T cells sorted from blood, obtained in a trial of the OX40 agonist ivuxolimab. The receptor source for this set is an adult with an advanced solid tumor such as melanoma, head and neck, liver or kidney cancer. The CDR3 runs from the conserved cysteine through the conserved F or W. The D gene is left open where the match is weak. Expanded clones get a size class; other rows say once, few or many, or leave the size out.

-	TRBV5-4	-	TRBJ2-2	TGTGCCAGCAGCCCCGCGGGGACCGGGGAGCTGTTTTTT	CASSPAGTGELFF
-	TRBV6-6	-	TRBJ2-1	TGTGCCAGCAGTTACGGGCCCCCGGACCTCGACAATGAGCAGTTCTTC	CASSYGPPDLDNEQFF
-	TRBV27	-	TRBJ2-6	TGTGCCAGCAGTTTGGCTGGGGCCAACGTCCTGACTTTC	CASSLAGANVLTF
-	TRBV6-5	-	TRBJ2-3	TGTGCCAGCAGTGAAGGACTAACCACAGATACGCAGTATTTT	CASSEGLTTDTQYF
-	TRBV30	few	TRBJ1-5	TGTGCCTGGAGTGTACGGGGAGTTGCCGGGCGTAATCAGCCCCAGCATTTT	CAWSVRGVAGRNQPQHF
-	TRBV7-2	-	TRBJ2-3	TGTGCCAGCAGCCGCGACGGGTTCACAGATACGCAGTATTTT	CASSRDGFTDTQYF
TRBD2	TRBV27	-	TRBJ2-5	TGTGCCAGCAGTTTTTTTCCCAAGACTAGCGGGGGGCAAGAGACCCAGTACTTC	CASSFFPKTSGGQETQYF
TRBD1	TRBV5-4	once	TRBJ1-6	TGTGCCAGCAGCGGGACAGGATTTGATAATTCACCCCTCCACTTT	CASSGTGFDNSPLHF
TRBD1	TRBV4-2	few	TRBJ2-3	TGTGCCAGCAGCCCCGACAGGGGTGGGACAGATACGCAGTATTTT	CASSPDRGGTDTQYF
-	TRBV25-1	-	TRBJ2-7	TGTGCCAGCAGTGCGGACAGCTTCCTCTCCTACGAGCAGTACTTC	CASSADSFLSYEQYF
TRBD1	TRBV28	-	TRBJ2-5	TGTGCCAGCAGTTTATGGGACAGGCCAAGGCCTCAAGAGACCCAGTACTTC	CASSLWDRPRPQETQYF
-	TRBV28	once	TRBJ2-1	TGTGCCAGCAGTTTTTCGGGTGAGCAGTTCTTC	CASSFSGEQFF
TRBD2	TRBV7-9	-	TRBJ2-1	TGTGCCAGCAGCCCTAGAGGGGGGGAGGGACTAGCGGGAGATGAGCAGTTCTTC	CASSPRGGEGLAGDEQFF
TRBD1	TRBV5-4	-	TRBJ1-2	TGTGCCAGCAGCTTACGGACAGGGAACTATGGCTACACCTTC	CASSLRTGNYGYTF
-	TRBV5-1	-	TRBJ2-3	TGCGCCAGCAGCTTGGGTATTAGCGCGAGCACAGATACGCAGTATTTT	CASSLGISASTDTQYF
TRBD1	TRBV28	few	TRBJ1-2	TGTGCCAGCAGTTTCGGGGCAGGGGGCATTAACTATGGCTACACCTTC	CASSFGAGGINYGYTF
-	TRBV9	-	TRBJ2-7	TGTGCCAGCAGCGTAGGAATTGACTACGAGCAGTACTTC	CASSVGIDYEQYF
TRBD1	TRBV27	-	TRBJ2-5	TGTGCCAGCAGTTTAAGGGGGCGGACTCAAGAGACCCAGTACTTC	CASSLRGRTQETQYF
-	TRBV27	-	TRBJ2-2	TGTGCCAGCAGTTGGGGCCAGAGGTCCGGGGAGCTGTTTTTT	CASSWGQRSGELFF
TRBD1	TRBV5-6	-	TRBJ2-7	TGTGCCAGCAGGCCGCAACCCGGGACAGGTTACGAGCAGTACTTC	CASRPQPGTGYEQYF
-	TRBV15	-	TRBJ2-7	TGTGCCACCAGCAGGGCGGAGCGGTTGGGGCACGAGCAGTACTTC	CATSRAERLGHEQYF
TRBD1	TRBV19	-	TRBJ2-7	TGTGCCAGTAGTATTACTGGCGGGACAGGCGAGCAGTACTTC	CASSITGGTGEQYF
-	TRBV28	-	TRBJ1-5	TGTGCCAGCAGTTTACCCCCGACGGTCAATCAGCCCCAGCATTTT	CASSLPPTVNQPQHF
-	TRBV30	-	TRBJ2-5	TGTGCCTGGAGTGTTTCAGCGGAGACCCAGTACTTC	CAWSVSAETQYF
TRBD1	TRBV27	-	TRBJ1-1	TGTGCCAGCGCGACAGGGCTAGGTACTGAAGCTTTCTTT	CASATGLGTEAFF
-	TRBV5-1	-	TRBJ2-3	TGCGCCAGCAGCTTGAACGACGGGGGGCCAGATACGCAGTATTTT	CASSLNDGGPDTQYF
-	TRBV27	-	TRBJ2-1	TGTGCCAGCAGTCCGTCGAGGCGGGTGGGGTCCTACAATGAGCAGTTCTTC	CASSPSRRVGSYNEQFF
-	TRBV28	-	TRBJ2-2	TGTGCCAGCAGTCTGATAGGGGGGACCGGGGAGCTGTTTTTT	CASSLIGGTGELFF
TRBD1	TRBV7-6	-	TRBJ1-1	TGTGCCAGCAGCTCCACAGGGGGCGCGTACACTGAAGCTTTCTTT	CASSSTGGAYTEAFF
TRBD1	TRBV11-1	-	TRBJ2-7	TGTGCCAGCAGCTTACGGACAGGGGCGGCCTACGAGCAGTACTTC	CASSLRTGAAYEQYF
-	TRBV30	-	TRBJ2-3	TGTGCCTGGGGATTTGACAGAGGTACCTTCTCAGATACGCAGTATTTT	CAWGFDRGTFSDTQYF
-	TRBV27	medium-sized	TRBJ1-2	TGTGCCAGCAGTCCCAAACAGGATAACTATGGCTACACCTTC	CASSPKQDNYGYTF
-	TRBV2	-	TRBJ2-1	TGTGCCAGCAGGCCGACCGAGCATTGGGAGCAGTTCTTC	CASRPTEHWEQFF
-	TRBV6-5	-	TRBJ2-3	TGTGCCAGCAGTGACTCTGTTTCCGGGGAAGGTACGCAGTATTTT	CASSDSVSGEGTQYF
-	TRBV4-3	-	TRBJ1-4	TGCGCCAGCAGCCAAGATCTAGTTGCAACTAATGAAAAACTGTTTTTT	CASSQDLVATNEKLFF
-	TRBV4-3	-	TRBJ1-2	TGCGCCAGCAGCCTCGGACGGGACAACTATGGCTACACCTTC	CASSLGRDNYGYTF
-	TRBV5-5	once	TRBJ2-7	TGTGCCAGCGAAGGGTTAGCGGACGAGCAGTACTTC	CASEGLADEQYF
TRBD1	TRBV5-1	-	TRBJ1-2	TGCGCCAGCAGGGGACAGGGGGCAAGAAACTATGGCTACACCTTC	CASRGQGARNYGYTF